Listed below are T cell receptor beta chains from one sample, sequenced in a study of shared clonotypes between healthy human individuals. The repertoire was sequenced with immunoSEQ multiplex PCR; TCRdb's copy has only in-frame clones and lacks some. The sample includes some 2,000,000 clones, about 95% of them seen just once. Material for sequencing was naive CD8+ T cells sorted from blood. The receptors shown here come from a man aged 18 to 35 in good health. CDR3s include the opening cysteine and the closing phenylalanine or tryptophan. Each record gives: J gene, D gene, clone size, V gene, CDR3 DNA, CDR3 protein. D genes are given only for firm matches. Only some rows state a clone size, as once, few, many or a class for expanded clones.

>TRBJ2-3|.|.|TRBV7-8
TGTGCCAGCAGCTCCCGGACAGCTAGCACAGATACGCAGTATTTT
CASSSRTASTDTQYF
>TRBJ2-1|TRBD2|.|TRBV4-3
TGCGCCAGCAGCCAAGAATCGTATCGACTAGCGGGAGGACGGAACAATGAGCAGTTCTTC
CASSQESYRLAGGRNNEQFF
>TRBJ2-1|TRBD2|.|TRBV6-5
TGTGCCAGCAGTTTGGGAGCGGGACCCCCCTACAATGAGCAGTTCTTC
CASSLGAGPPYNEQFF
>TRBJ1-1|.|.|TRBV11-2
TGTGCCAGCAGCTTGGGCCGTAGACTTAACACTGAAGCTTTCTTT
CASSLGRRLNTEAFF
>TRBJ2-2|.|.|TRBV19
TGTGCCAGTAGTATAGACCCGGGACACTTCACCGGGGAGCTGTTTTTT
CASSIDPGHFTGELFF
>TRBJ1-1|.|.|TRBV9
TGTGCCAGCAGCGTAGACGGCCGCACTGAAGCTTTCTTT
CASSVDGRTEAFF
>TRBJ2-7|TRBD1|.|TRBV2
TGTGCCAGCAGTGGACCGGGACAGGGTTACGAGCAGTACTTC
CASSGPGQGYEQYF
>TRBJ2-2|.|.|TRBV4-1
TGCGCCAGCAGCCAAAGGATCCTCACCGGGGAGCTGTTTTTT
CASSQRILTGELFF
>TRBJ2-7|.|.|TRBV28
TGTGCCAGCTCTTTCAGGGTATCCTACGAGCAGTACTTC
CASSFRVSYEQYF
>TRBJ1-1|.|.|TRBV13
TGTGCCAGCAGCTTCCCGGGGGGTACTGAAGCTTTCTTT
CASSFPGGTEAFF
>TRBJ2-1|TRBD1|once|TRBV7-3
TGTGCCAGCAGCCCGTGGGGACAGGGGGCAAACAATGAGCAGTTCTTC
CASSPWGQGANNEQFF
>TRBJ1-4|TRBD1|.|TRBV4-2
TGTGCCAGCAGCGACAGGGCTGGAGAAAAACTGTTTTTT
CASSDRAGEKLFF
>TRBJ2-3|.|.|TRBV4-2
TGTGCCAGCAGCCAAGTCTTCGGGGCAGATACGCAGTATTTT
CASSQVFGADTQYF
>TRBJ2-3|TRBD2|.|TRBV9
TGTGCCAGCAGCGACTCCCGCTTAACTAGCGGGGGCACAGATACGCAGTATTTT
CASSDSRLTSGGTDTQYF
>TRBJ2-1|.|.|TRBV30
TGTGCCTGGATAAGGGAGGGGGTTTCTGAGCAGTTCTTC
CAWIREGVSEQFF
>TRBJ1-2|.|once|TRBV19
TGTGCCAGTAGTATAGGCCGGGACACCAACGGATATGGCTACACCTTC
CASSIGRDTNGYGYTF
>TRBJ1-5|TRBD1|once|TRBV28
TGTGCCAGCAGTTTATACGGCCAGGGGGCATGGCAGCCCCAGCATTTT
CASSLYGQGAWQPQHF
>TRBJ1-5|TRBD1|.|TRBV30
TGTGCCTGGAGGGGGACAGGCGGGAATCAGCCCCAGCATTTT
CAWRGTGGNQPQHF
>TRBJ2-2|.|.|TRBV9
TGTGCCAGCGAAGGGGATGCGAACACCGGGGAGCTGTTTTTT
CASEGDANTGELFF
>TRBJ1-3|.|many|TRBV27
TGTGCCAGCAGTCCCCTCGGTCCTGGAAACACCATATATTTT
CASSPLGPGNTIYF
>TRBJ2-7|TRBD2|.|TRBV29-1
TGCAGCGTTGCCGCTCCCGGGACTAGCGAAACCTACGAGCAGTACTTC
CSVAAPGTSETYEQYF
>TRBJ2-5|.|.|TRBV6-6
TGTGCCAGCAGTTACTCGTTTCCGGAGACCCAGTACTTC
CASSYSFPETQYF
>TRBJ2-1|.|.|TRBV27
TGTGCCAGCAGCCTAGGGTACAATGAGCAGTTCTTC
CASSLGYNEQFF
>TRBJ1-1|TRBD1|.|TRBV7-9
TGTGCCAGCAGCTTAGCGGCAGGGGGAGGGGCTGAAGCTTTCTTT
CASSLAAGGGAEAFF
>TRBJ2-5|.|many|TRBV5-6
TGTGCCAGCAGCTTGGGACTAGGGGAAGAGACCCAGTACTTC
CASSLGLGEETQYF
>TRBJ2-7|.|.|TRBV19
TGTGCCAGTTCCACCCGGACAGAGCAGTACTTC
CASSTRTEQYF
>TRBJ2-3|TRBD1|.|TRBV27
TGTGCCAGCACGGACAGGGTCAACACAGATACGCAGTATTTT
CASTDRVNTDTQYF
>TRBJ1-3|.|.|TRBV5-1
TGCGCCAGCAGCCCCGACATCAGGGCTGGAAACACCATATATTTT
CASSPDIRAGNTIYF
>TRBJ2-5|TRBD2|.|TRBV5-6
TGTGCCAGCAGCTTGGGACTAGCGGGAAAGACCCAGTACTTC
CASSLGLAGKTQYF
>TRBJ1-4|.|.|TRBV9
TGTGCCAGCAGCGCCTCCGGGAGCCCATTCGGTGGTGAAAAACTGTTTTTT
CASSASGSPFGGEKLFF
>TRBJ2-7|TRBD1|.|TRBV7-8
TGTGCCAGCAGCTTAGCGGGGACAGGGGGCGACGAGCAGTACTTC
CASSLAGTGGDEQYF
>TRBJ2-3|TRBD2|.|TRBV6-1
TGTGCCGGCAGTTGGACTAGCGGGGGCACAGATACGCAGTATTTT
CAGSWTSGGTDTQYF
>TRBJ2-7|TRBD1|few|TRBV28
TGTGCCAGCCGTAGTCCGGGACAGGGGGCTAATGAGCAGTACTTC
CASRSPGQGANEQYF
>TRBJ1-1|.|.|TRBV5-1
TGCGCCAGCAGCTTGTACTTCGGTTCCACTGAAGCTTTCTTT
CASSLYFGSTEAFF
>TRBJ2-5|TRBD2|once|TRBV13
TGTGCCAGCAGCTTAGGCCTGGGGCTAGCGGAAGAGACCCAGTACTTC
CASSLGLGLAEETQYF
>TRBJ2-7|.|.|TRBV6-5
TGTGCCAGCAGTTACGATTCGGAGTCCTACGAGCAGTACTTC
CASSYDSESYEQYF
>TRBJ1-5|.|.|TRBV28
TGTGCCAGCAGTTTATACAGGGAGGTGGATCAGCCCCAGCATTTT
CASSLYREVDQPQHF